Below, 5 T cell receptor beta chains from the same sample are listed, as sequenced in a study of shared clonotypes between healthy human individuals. Data came from immunoSEQ multiplex PCR; TCRdb stores just in-frame clones and leaves some out. The sample holds 500,000 to 650,000 clones, roughly 79% seen once. Sequenced: PBMCs. The receptors come from a woman between 40 and 50 years old in good health. Some clones in this sample may be carry-over from other donors' samples.

Of note for this clone: Different DNA sequences within this sample yield the same CDR3. V gene TRBV7-8 combines with J gene TRBJ2-5, with D tentatively TRBD1 (6 bases). Germline CDR1 is SGHVS and CDR2 is FQNEAQ. V was clipped by 5 bases and J by 2 bases, with 9 bases between them. This CDR3 has 13 amino acids. The CDR3 sequence is CASSLGQQETQYF. In DNA form, the CDR3 reads TGTGCCAGCAGCCTCGGACAGCAAGAGACCCAGTACTTC.

This clone was detected only a few times. The chain employs TRBV7-9 and TRBJ1-1; D gene uncertain. This CDR3 is built from 15 residues. Trimming removed 4 bases at V and 1 base at J, with 13 bases between. Germline CDR1 reads SEHNR; CDR2 reads FQNEAQ (reference sequence). CDR3 amino acids: CASSWSGLQNTEAFF. In nucleotides, the CDR3 is TGTGCCAGCAGCTGGTCCGGGCTCCAGAACACTGAAGCTTTCTTT.

The V and J genes are TRBV5-1 and TRBJ2-2, with 13 nucleotides matching TRBD2. Trimming at V came to 4 bases and at J to 5 bases, leaving 5 bases not matched to a gene. The CDR3 runs 16 residues. Germline CDR1 reads SGHRS; CDR2 reads YFSETQ. The DNA of the CDR3 is TGCGCCAGCAGCCGATGGACTAGCGGGAGTACCGGGGAGCTGTTTTTT. It codes for CASSRWTSGSTGELFF.

This sequence joins TRBV5-1 and TRBJ1-2; a possible D gene is TRBD1 (6 bases). The V end lost 4 bases, the J end lost 2 bases, and 12 bases lay between the germline ends. This CDR3 comprises 14 residues. Germline V gives CDR1 SGHRS, CDR2 YFSETQ. DNA of the CDR3: TGCGCCAGCAGCCCCTATACAGGGAACTATGGCTACACCTTC. This gives the protein CASSPYTGNYGYTF.

The chain carries TRBV6-1 and TRBJ2-7, with 13 bases lining up with TRBD2. The CDR3 loop spans 15 amino acids. The J segment lost 2 bases and the V segment lost 6 bases, leaving 4 bases of the junction unmatched. Germline CDR1 MNHNS, CDR2 SASEGT. CDR3 region: CASRILAGGPYEQYF. CDR3 in DNA: TGTGCCAGCAGGATACTAGCGGGAGGGCCCTACGAGCAGTACTTC.